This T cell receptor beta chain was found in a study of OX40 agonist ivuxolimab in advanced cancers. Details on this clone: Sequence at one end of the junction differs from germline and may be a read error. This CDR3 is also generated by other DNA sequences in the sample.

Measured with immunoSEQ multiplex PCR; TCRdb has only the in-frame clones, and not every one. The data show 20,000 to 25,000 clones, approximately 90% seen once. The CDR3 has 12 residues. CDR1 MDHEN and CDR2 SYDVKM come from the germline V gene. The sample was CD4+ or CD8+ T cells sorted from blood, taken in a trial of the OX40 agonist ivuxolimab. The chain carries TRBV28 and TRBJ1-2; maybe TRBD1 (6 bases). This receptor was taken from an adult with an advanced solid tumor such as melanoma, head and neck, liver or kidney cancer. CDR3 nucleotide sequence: TGTGCCAGCAGCTTGGGGTACAGGGATATGGCCTTC. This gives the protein CASSLGYRDMAF.